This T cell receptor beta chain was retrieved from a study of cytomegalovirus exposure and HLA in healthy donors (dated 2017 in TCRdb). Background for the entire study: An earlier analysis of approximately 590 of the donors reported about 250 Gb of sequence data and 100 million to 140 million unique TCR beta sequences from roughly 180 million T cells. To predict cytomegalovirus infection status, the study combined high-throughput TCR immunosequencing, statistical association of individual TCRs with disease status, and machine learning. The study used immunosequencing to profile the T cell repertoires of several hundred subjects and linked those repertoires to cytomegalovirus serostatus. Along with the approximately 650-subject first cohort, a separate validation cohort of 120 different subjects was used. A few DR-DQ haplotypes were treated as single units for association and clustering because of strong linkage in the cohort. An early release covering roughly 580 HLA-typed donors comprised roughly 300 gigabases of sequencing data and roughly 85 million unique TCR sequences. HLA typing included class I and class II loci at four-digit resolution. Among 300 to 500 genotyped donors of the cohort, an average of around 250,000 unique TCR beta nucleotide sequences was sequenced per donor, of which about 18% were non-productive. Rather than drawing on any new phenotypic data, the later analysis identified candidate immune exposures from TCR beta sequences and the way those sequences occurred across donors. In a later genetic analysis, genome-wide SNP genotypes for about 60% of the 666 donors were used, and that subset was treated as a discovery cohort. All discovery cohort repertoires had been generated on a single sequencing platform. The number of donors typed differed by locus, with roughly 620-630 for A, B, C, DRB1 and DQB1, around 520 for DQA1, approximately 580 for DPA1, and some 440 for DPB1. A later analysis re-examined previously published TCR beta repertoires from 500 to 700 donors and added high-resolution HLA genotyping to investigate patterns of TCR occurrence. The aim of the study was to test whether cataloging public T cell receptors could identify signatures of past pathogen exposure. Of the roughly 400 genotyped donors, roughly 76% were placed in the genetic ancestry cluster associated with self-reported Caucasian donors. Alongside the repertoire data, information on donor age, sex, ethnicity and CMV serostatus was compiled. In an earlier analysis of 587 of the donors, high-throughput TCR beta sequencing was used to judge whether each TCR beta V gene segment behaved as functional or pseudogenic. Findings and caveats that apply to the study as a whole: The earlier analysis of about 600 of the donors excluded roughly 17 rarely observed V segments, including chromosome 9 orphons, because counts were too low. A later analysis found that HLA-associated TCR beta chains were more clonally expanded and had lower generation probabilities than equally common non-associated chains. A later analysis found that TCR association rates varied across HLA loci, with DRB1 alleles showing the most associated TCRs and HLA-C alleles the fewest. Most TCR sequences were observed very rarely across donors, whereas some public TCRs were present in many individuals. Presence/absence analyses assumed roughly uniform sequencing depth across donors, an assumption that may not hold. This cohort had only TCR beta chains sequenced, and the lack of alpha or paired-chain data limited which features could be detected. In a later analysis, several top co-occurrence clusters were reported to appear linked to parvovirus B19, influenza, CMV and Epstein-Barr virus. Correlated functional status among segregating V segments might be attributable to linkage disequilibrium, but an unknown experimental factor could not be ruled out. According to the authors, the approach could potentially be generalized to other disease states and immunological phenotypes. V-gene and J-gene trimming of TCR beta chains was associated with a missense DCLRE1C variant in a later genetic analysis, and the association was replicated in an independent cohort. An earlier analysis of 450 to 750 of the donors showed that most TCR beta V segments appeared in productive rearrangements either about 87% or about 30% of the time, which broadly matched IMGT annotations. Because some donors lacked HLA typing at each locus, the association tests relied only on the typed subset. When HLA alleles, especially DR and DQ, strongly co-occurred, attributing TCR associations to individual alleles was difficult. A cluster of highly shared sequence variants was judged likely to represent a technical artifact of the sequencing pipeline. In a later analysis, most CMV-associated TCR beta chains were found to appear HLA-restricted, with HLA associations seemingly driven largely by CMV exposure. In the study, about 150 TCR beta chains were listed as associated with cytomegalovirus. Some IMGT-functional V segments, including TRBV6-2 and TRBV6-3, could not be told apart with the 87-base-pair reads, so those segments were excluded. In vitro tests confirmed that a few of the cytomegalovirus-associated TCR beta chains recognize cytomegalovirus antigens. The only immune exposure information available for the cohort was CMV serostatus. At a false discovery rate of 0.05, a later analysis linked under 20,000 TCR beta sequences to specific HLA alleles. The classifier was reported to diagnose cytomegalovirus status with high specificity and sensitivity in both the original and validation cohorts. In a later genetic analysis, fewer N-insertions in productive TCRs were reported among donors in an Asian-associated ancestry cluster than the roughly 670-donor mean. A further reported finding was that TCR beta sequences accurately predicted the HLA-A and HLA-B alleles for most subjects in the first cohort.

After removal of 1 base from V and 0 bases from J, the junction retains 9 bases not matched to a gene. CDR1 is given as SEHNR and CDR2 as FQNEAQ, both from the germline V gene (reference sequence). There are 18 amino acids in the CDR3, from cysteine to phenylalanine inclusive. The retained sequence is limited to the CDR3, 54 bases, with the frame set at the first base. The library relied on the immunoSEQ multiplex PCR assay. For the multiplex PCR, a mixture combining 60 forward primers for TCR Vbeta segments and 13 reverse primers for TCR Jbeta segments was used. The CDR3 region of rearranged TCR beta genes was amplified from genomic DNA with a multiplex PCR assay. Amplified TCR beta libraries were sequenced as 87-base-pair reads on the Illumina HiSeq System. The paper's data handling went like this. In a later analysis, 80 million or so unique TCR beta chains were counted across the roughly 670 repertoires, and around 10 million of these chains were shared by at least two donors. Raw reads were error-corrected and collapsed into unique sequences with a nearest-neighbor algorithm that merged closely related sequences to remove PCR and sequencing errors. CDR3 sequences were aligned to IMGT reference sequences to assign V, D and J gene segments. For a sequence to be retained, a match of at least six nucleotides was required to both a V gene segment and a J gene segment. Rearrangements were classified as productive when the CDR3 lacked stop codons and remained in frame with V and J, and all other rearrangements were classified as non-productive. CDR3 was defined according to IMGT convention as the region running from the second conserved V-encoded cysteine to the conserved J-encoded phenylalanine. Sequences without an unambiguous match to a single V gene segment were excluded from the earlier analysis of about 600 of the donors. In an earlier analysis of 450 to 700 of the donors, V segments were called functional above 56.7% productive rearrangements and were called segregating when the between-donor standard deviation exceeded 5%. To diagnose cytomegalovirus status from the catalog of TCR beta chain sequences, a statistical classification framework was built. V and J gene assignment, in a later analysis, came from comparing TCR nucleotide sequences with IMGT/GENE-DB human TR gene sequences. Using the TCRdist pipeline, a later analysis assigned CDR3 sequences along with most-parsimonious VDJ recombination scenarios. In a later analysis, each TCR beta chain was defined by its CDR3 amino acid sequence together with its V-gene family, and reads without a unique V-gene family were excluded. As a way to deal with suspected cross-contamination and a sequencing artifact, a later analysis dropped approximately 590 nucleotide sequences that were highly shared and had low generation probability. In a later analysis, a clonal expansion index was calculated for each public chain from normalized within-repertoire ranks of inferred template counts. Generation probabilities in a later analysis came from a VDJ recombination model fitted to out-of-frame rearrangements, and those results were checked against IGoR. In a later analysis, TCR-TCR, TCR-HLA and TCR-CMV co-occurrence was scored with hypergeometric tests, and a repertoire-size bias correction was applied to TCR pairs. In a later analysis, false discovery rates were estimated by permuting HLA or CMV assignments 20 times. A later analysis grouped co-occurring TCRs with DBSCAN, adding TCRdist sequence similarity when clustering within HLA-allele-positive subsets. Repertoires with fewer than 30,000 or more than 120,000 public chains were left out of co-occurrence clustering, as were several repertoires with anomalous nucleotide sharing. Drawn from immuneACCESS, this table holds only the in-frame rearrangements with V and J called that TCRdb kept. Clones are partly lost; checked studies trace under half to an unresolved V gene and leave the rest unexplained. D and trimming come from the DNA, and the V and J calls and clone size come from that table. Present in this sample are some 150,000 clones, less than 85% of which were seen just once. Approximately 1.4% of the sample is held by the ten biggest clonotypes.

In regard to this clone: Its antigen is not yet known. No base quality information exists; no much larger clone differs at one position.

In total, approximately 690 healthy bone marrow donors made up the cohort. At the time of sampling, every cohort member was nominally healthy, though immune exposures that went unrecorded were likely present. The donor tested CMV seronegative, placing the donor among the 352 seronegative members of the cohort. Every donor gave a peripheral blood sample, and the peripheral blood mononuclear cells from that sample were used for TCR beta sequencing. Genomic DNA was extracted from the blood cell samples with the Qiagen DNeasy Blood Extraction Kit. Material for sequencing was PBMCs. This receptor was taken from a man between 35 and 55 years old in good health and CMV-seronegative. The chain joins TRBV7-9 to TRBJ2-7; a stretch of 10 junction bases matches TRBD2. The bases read TGTGCCAGCAGCTTAGGGGGGGGACTAGCGACGAGCTCCTACGAGCAGTACTTC. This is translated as CASSLGGGLATSSYEQYF.